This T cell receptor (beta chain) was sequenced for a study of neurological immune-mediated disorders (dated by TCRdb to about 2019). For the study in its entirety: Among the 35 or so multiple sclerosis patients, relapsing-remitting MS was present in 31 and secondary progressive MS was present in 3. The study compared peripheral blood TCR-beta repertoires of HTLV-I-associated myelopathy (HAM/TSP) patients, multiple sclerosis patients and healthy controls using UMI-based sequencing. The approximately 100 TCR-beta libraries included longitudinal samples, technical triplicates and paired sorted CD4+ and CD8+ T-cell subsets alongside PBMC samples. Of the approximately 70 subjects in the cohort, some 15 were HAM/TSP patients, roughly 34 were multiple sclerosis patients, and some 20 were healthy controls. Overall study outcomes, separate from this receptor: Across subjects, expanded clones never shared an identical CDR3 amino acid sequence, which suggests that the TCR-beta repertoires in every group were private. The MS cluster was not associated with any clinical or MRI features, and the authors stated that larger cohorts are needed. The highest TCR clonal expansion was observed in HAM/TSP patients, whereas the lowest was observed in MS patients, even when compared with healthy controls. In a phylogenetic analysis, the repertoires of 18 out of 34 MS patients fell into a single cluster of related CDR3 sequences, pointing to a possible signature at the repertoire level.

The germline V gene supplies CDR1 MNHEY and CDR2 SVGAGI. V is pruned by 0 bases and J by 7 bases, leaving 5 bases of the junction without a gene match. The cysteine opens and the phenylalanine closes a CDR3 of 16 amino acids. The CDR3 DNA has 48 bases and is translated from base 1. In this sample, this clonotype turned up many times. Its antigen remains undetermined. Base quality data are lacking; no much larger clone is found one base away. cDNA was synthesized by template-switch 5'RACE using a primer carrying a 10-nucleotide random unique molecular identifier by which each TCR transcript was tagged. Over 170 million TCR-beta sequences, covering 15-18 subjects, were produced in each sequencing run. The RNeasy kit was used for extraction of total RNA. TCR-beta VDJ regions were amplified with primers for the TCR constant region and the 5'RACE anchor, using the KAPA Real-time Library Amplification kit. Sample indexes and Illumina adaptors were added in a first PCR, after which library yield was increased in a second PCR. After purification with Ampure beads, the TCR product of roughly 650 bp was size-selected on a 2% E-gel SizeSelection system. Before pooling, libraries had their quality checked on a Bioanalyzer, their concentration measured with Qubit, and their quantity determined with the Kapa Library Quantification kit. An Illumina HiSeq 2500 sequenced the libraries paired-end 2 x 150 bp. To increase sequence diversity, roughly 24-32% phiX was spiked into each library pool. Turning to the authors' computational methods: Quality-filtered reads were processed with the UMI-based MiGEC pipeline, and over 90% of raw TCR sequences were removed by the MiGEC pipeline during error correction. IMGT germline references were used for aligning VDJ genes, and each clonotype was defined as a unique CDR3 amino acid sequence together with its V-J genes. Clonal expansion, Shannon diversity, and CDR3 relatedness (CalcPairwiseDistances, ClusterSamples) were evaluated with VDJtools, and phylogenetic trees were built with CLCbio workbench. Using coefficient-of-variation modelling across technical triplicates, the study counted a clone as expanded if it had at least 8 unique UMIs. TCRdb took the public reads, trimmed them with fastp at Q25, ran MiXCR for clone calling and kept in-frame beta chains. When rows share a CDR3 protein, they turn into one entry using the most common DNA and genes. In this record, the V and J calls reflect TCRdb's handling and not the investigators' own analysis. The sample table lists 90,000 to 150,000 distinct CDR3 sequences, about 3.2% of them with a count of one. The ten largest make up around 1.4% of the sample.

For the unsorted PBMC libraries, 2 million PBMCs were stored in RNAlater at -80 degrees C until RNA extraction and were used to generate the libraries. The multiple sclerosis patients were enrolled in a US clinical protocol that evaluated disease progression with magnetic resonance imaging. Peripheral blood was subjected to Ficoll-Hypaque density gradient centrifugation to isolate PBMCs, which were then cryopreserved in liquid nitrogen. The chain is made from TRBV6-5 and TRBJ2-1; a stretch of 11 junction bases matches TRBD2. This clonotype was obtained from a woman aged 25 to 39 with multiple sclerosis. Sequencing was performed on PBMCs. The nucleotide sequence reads TGTGCCAGCAGTTACTCTAGCGGGGGGGCCATTAATGAGCAGTTCTTC. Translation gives CASSYSSGGAINEQFF.